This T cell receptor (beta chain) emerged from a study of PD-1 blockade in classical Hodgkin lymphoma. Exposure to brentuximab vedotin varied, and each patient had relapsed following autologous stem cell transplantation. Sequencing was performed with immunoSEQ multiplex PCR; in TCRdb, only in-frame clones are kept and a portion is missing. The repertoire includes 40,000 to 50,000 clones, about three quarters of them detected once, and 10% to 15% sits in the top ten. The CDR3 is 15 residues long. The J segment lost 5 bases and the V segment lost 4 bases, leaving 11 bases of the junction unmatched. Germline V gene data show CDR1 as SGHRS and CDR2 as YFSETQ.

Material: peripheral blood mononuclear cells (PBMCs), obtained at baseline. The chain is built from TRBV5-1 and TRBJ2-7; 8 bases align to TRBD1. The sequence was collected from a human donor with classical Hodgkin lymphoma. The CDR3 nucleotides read TGCGCCAGCAGCCGATTTGGACAGGGCCCCCACGAGCAGTACTTC. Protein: CASSRFGQGPHEQYF.